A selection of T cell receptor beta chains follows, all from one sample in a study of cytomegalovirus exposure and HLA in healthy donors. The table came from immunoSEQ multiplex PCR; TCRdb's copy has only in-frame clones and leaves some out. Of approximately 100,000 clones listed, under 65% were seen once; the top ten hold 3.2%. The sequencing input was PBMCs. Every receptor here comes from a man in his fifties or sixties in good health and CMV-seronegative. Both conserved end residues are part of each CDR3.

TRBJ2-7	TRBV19	CASSMASGYYEQYF
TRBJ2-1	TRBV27	CASKMTLGRGDNEQFF
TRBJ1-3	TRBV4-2	CASSQAPPGGAQGNTIYF
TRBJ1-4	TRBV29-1	CSVVGGASEKLFF
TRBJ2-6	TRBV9	CASSVSGSGANVLTF
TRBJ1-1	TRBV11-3	CASTRQGMNTEAFF
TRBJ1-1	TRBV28	CASSLSGQGAYTEAFF
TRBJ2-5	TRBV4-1	CASSHYPDQETQYF
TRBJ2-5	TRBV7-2	CASSLATGETQYF
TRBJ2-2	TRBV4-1	CASSPPLAGVGTGELFF
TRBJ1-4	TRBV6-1	CASSLDRGNEKLFF
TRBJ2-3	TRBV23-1	CASHVSVPSTDTQYF
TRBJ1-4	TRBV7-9	CASSSDSANEKLFF
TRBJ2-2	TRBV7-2	CASSLAGLSGELFF
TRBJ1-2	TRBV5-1	CASSHPRSDRGDYGYTF
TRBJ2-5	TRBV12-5	CASGFRNQGFQETQYF
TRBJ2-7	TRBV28	CASTRGSYEQYF
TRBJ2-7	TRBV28	CASSPGQEEDEQYF
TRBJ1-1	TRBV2	CASTGETNTEAFF
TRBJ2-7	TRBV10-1	CASASSGSYEQYF